What follows are 18 T cell receptor beta chains derived from one specimen sequenced in a study of blood T cells in healthy people across ages. Together with a sample-barcoded 5' primer, a J-beta primer mix was included in a second PCR lasting about 6 to 11 cycles. TCRdb re-analysed the 5' RACE reads in MiXCR, keeping a single row per CDR3 protein. The table shows some 780,000 distinct CDR3 sequences, with about 61% occurring only once. The specimen was blood. The source is a man aged 40-50 years in good health.

The V call is TRBV5-5, the J call TRBJ2-1; D is unresolved. The CDR3 loop spans 16 amino acids. CDR1 and CDR2 from the germline V gene are SGHKS and YYEKEE (reference sequence). V was pared by 2 bases and J by 8 bases, with 20 bases between. Here the CDR3 DNA reads TGTGCCAGCAGCTTAAACCGGGCGTGGATCAATGATGAGCAGTTCTTC. It yields the protein CASSLNRAWINDEQFF. Full variable domain (outside the CDR3, taken from reference TRBV5-5 and TRBJ2-1): DAGVTQSPTHLIKTRGQQVTLRCSPISGHKSVSWYQQVLGQGPQFIFQYYEKEERGRGNFPDRFSARQFPNYSSELNVNALLLGDSALYLCASSLNRAWINDEQFFGPGTRLTVL.

The genes are TRBV6-5 and TRBJ1-5; unclear D gene. CDR3 size: 16 residues. V lost 6 bases to trimming and J lost 3 bases, with 18 bases between them. Germline loops: CDR1 MNHEY, CDR2 SVGAGI. CDR3 sequence: CASSRDTARYNQPQHF. DNA for the CDR3: TGTGCCAGCAGCCGAGACACGGCGAGGTACAATCAGCCCCAGCATTTT.

This clonotype was seen more than once but under ten times. V gene TRBV6-2 or TRBV6-3 combines with J gene TRBJ2-1, with 8 bases matching TRBD2. Germline assignment: CDR1 MNHEY and CDR2 SVGEGT. Trimming cost V 8 bases and J 5 bases; bases outside gene matches: 11. There are 15 residues in the CDR3. CDR3 in DNA: TGTGCCAGCTCACTTCGGGGGGGGGCTCACAATGAGCAGTTCTTC. Amino acids: CASSLRGGAHNEQFF.

On this clonotype: Being one base from a much bigger clone, this may be a read error. The chain employs TRBV29-1 and TRBJ2-7; 7 bases are a match to TRBD1. V trimming: 5 bases; J trimming: 1 base; junction bases outside the gene matches: 5. Germline loops: CDR1 SQVTM, CDR2 ANQGSEA. The length of the CDR3 is 13 residues. CDR3 sequence (DNA): TGCAGCGTTATTAGACAGGGATCCTACGAGCAGTACTTC. Its protein is CSVIRQGSYEQYF.

This chain joins TRBV20-1 and TRBJ2-1, with 11 bases lining up with TRBD2. The J call may be in error: the DNA end matches TRBJ2-7 better. Germline V CDR1 and CDR2: DFQATT, SNEGSKA (reference sequence). CDR3 length: 12 residues. As DNA, the CDR3 is TGCAGTGTGGGGACTAGCGGTATCGAGCAGTACTTC. This translates into CSVGTSGIEQYF.

This chain joins TRBV12-3 or TRBV12-4 and TRBJ1-1; D uncertain. The CDR3 contains 13 residues. V was cut by 5 bases and J by 8 bases, with 15 bases left in between. The CDR3 protein is CASSPNHMIEAFF. The CDR3 DNA reads TGTGCCAGCAGTCCAAACCACATGATCGAAGCTTTCTTT.

The rearrangement links TRBV27 to TRBJ2-7, with 7 bases aligning to TRBD1. The germline CDR1 and CDR2 sequences are MNHEY and SMNVEV (reference sequence). The CDR3 has 13 amino acids. Trimming took 6 bases from V and 2 from J; bases not matched to a gene: 4. The CDR3 region has the DNA TGTGCCAGCAGACCGGGACAGACCTACGAGCAGTACTTC. The encoded protein is CASRPGQTYEQYF.

The rearrangement links TRBV28 to TRBJ2-7, with D perhaps TRBD1 (6 bases). Germline CDR1 reads MDHEN; CDR2 reads SYDVKM. This CDR3 spans 13 amino acids. V gave up 8 bases and J gave up 4 bases, with 15 bases separating them. CDR3 amino acids: CASSQGFVYEQYF. The CDR3 nucleotides are TGTGCCAGCTCGCAGGGGTTTGTTTACGAGCAGTACTTC.

V gene TRBV12-3 or TRBV12-4 combines with J gene TRBJ2-5; tentatively, D is TRBD2 (6 bases). Trimming removed 0 bases at V and 7 bases at J, with 18 bases between. This CDR3 spans 16 amino acids. The CDR3 nucleotides read TGTGCCAGCAGTTTAGCGGGACTCCCTGGGGGAGGGACCCAGTACTTC. It is translated as CASSLAGLPGGGTQYF.

This clonotype was recorded at least ten times. The genes are TRBV6-2 or TRBV6-3 and TRBJ2-6; D may match TRBD1 or TRBD2 (5 bases each). V was shortened by 2 bases and J by 0 bases, with 11 bases between the two germline ends. Germline V CDR1 and CDR2: MNHEY, SVGEGT. This CDR3 is 17 amino acids long. CDR3 sequence (DNA): TGTGCCAGCAGTTACGGGGGTACCCACTCTGGGGCCAACGTCCTGACTTTC. Its protein product is CASSYGGTHSGANVLTF.

The V and J genes are TRBV10-3 and TRBJ1-5, with D unclear. Looked up from germline, CDR1 is ENHRY and CDR2 is SYGVKD. Between the trimmed V and J ends, which lost 4 bases and 1 base, there was a span of 5 bases. The CDR3 covers 13 residues. The CDR3 loop is CAISAVSNQPQHF. Written as DNA, the CDR3 is TGTGCCATCAGTGCGGTGAGCAATCAGCCCCAGCATTTT.

This clonotype was seen only a few times. The V and J genes are TRBV6-5 and TRBJ1-1; D is undetermined. Trimming stripped 3 bases from V and 4 bases from J, with 6 bases between. The CDR3 has 12 amino acids. In germline, CDR1 is MNHEY, CDR2 SVGAGI. CDR3 DNA sequence: TGTGCCAGCAGTTATGTAGGCACTGAAGCTTTCTTT. Translation gives CASSYVGTEAFF.

The genes are TRBV12-3 or TRBV12-4 and TRBJ1-5; no clear D. The V end was cut by 2 bases, the J end by 6 bases, with 8 bases between. The CDR3 runs to 13 residues. The CDR3 loop is CASSLNGRQPQHF. The CDR3 DNA is TGTGCCAGCAGTTTAAACGGACGTCAGCCCCAGCATTTT.

In this sample, this clonotype turned up a few times. The genes are TRBV29-1 and TRBJ2-7; D possibly matches TRBD1 or TRBD2 (5 bases each). V was pared by 5 bases and J by 7 bases, with 21 bases between. CDR1 is SQVTM, CDR2 ANQGSEA, per germline. The CDR3 length is 14 residues. The chain's CDR3 is CSVKPQRGYNEQYF. The CDR3 DNA reads as TGCAGCGTTAAACCTCAGAGGGGCTACAATGAGCAGTACTTC.

This clonotype came up a few times. The rearrangement joins TRBV20-1 to TRBJ1-1, with D hard to call. V gave up 3 bases and J gave up 0 bases, with 11 bases separating them. Germline V CDR1 and CDR2: DFQATT, SNEGSKA (reference sequence). The length of the CDR3 is 14 residues. The CDR3 DNA sequence: TGCAGTGCTAGTGCCCTTACGATGAACACTGAAGCTTTCTTT. It yields the protein CSASALTMNTEAFF.

The rearrangement uses TRBV29-1 and TRBJ2-3; TRBD2 agrees at 10 bases. The CDR3 runs 15 residues. Trimming at V came to 4 bases and at J to 1 base, leaving 5 bases not matched to a gene. From germline, CDR1 is SQVTM and CDR2 ANQGSEA. The CDR3, as DNA: TGCAGCGTTGGGGGACTAGCGAGAGGCACAGATACGCAGTATTTT. It yields the protein CSVGGLARGTDTQYF.

This clonotype has more than one count but fewer than ten. The chain recombines TRBV20-1 with TRBJ2-3; 13 positions match TRBD2. CDR3 size: 17 residues. The germline V gene encodes CDR1 DFQATT and CDR2 SNEGSKA (reference sequence). The junction had 11 bases not matched to a gene; V was cut back by 5 bases and J by 3 bases. Here the CDR3 reads CSAETSGRAVGTDTQYF. For the CDR3, the DNA is TGCAGTGCTGAAACTAGCGGGAGGGCCGTCGGAACAGATACGCAGTATTTT.

The chain joins TRBV7-2 to TRBJ2-1; TRBD2 is a possible D gene (6 bases). Trimming pared 8 bases from V and 8 bases from J, leaving 16 bases between. This CDR3 spans 13 amino acids. Germline loops: CDR1 SGHTA, CDR2 FQGNSA. CDR3 sequence: CASRPGVAYEQFF. The CDR3 DNA follows: TGTGCCAGCCGGCCGGGAGTAGCGTATGAGCAGTTCTTC.